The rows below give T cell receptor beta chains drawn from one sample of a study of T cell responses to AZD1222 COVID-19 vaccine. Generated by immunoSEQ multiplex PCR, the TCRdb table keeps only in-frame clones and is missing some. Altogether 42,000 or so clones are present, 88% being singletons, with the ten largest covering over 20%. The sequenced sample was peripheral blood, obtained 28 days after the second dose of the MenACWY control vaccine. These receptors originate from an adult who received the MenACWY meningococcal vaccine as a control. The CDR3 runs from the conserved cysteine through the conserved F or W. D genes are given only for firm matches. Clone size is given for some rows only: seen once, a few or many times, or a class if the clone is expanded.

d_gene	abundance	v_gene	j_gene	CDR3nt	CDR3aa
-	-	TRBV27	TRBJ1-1	TGTGCCAGCAGTTTTGGGGGCGGGATAGGGAACACTGAAGCTTTCTTT	CASSFGGGIGNTEAFF
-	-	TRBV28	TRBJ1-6	TGTGCCAGCAGCTCTCCTTATAATTCACCCCTCCACTTT	CASSSPYNSPLHF
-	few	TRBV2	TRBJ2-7	TGTGCCAGCAGAGGGGCCTACGAGCAGTACTTC	CASRGAYEQYF
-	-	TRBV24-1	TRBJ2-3	TGTGCCACCAGTGATTTGACAGGGTTAGGGACAGATACGCAGTATTTT	CATSDLTGLGTDTQYF
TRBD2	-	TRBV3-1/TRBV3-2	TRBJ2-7	TGTGCCAGCAGCCTTAAAGGACTAGCGGGAGTCGGGCAGTACTTC	CASSLKGLAGVGQYF
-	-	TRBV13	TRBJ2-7	TGTGCCAGCAGCTTCGTAGGGGTTAGCTCCTACGAGCAGTACTTC	CASSFVGVSSYEQYF
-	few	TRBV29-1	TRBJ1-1	TGCAGCGTCCTACAGGGAAACACTGAAGCTTTCTTT	CSVLQGNTEAFF
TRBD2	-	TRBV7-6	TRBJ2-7	TGTGCCAGCAGCTCGGGGGGGAGATACGAGCAGTACTTC	CASSSGGRYEQYF
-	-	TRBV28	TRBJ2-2	TGTGCCAGCAGTTTAGGTGGGGGGCTGTTTTTT	CASSLGGGLFF
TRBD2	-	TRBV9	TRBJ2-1	TGTGCCAGCAGCCCTGGTAGCGGGATTGGTAGGAATGAGCAGTTCTTC	CASSPGSGIGRNEQFF
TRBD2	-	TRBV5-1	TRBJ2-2	TGCGCCAGCAGCTTCCGGGAGGCGCGAACCGGGGAGCTGTTTTTT	CASSFREARTGELFF
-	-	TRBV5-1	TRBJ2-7	TGCGCCAGCAGCTCGGACAGCTTAAGCTCCTACGAGCAGTACTTC	CASSSDSLSSYEQYF
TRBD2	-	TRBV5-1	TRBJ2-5	TGCGCCAGCAGTACACTAGCGGGAGGGCTGACGGAGACCCAGTACTTC	CASSTLAGGLTETQYF
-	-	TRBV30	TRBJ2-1	TGTGCCTGGAGTTCGGGAAATACCTACAATGAGCAGTTCTTC	CAWSSGNTYNEQFF
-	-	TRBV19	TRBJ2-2	TGTGCCAGTAGTACCCCTGGGGGTAACACCGGGGAGCTGTTTTTT	CASSTPGGNTGELFF
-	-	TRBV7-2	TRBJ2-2	TGTGCCAGCAGCTTAAGGGAGACCGGGGAGCTGTTTTTT	CASSLRETGELFF
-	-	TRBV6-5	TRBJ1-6	TGTGCCAGCAGCTCTCGGTCGAATTCACCCCTCCACTTT	CASSSRSNSPLHF
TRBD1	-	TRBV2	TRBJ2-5	TGTGCCAGTCAAGGGACAGTCCAAGAGACCCAGTACTTC	CASQGTVQETQYF
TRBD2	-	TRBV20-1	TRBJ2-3	TGCAGTGCTAGTCCTAGCGGGATCGGTCGGCTCACAGATACGCAGTATTTT	CSASPSGIGRLTDTQYF
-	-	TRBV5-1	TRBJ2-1	TGCGCCAGCAGCTCGATCTACAATGAGCAGTTCTTC	CASSSIYNEQFF
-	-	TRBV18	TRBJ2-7	TGTGCCAGCTCACGAGGACGCTTCTACGAGCAGTACTTC	CASSRGRFYEQYF
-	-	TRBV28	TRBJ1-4	TGTGCCAGCACTCTTAGGGGGGTAGAGACAACTAATGAAAAACTGTTTTTT	CASTLRGVETTNEKLFF
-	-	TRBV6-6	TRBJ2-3	TGTGCCAGCAGCGCAGCGGAGAGCCAGTATTTT	CASSAAESQYF
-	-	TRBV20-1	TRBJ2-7	TGCAGTGCTAAGGGACTCCGAGAGCAGTACTTC	CSAKGLREQYF
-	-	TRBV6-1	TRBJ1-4	TGTGCCAGCAGTGAGACCGGGTTGCCTAATGAAAAACTGTTTTTT	CASSETGLPNEKLFF
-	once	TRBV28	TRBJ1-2	TGTGCCAGCACATTCGGAGGGGAATATGGCTACACCTTC	CASTFGGEYGYTF
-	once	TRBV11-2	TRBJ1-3	TGTGCCAGCAGCCTACGGGTACTCTCTGGAAACACCATATATTTT	CASSLRVLSGNTIYF
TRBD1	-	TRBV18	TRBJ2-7	TGTGCCAGCTCAGGCCGGGACAGGTACGAGCAGTACTTC	CASSGRDRYEQYF
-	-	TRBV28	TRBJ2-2	TGTGCCAGCAGTTTATTGGTTCCCGGGGAGCTGTTTTTT	CASSLLVPGELFF
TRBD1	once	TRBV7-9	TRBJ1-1	TGTGCCAGCAGTCCAGGGGGAACGAACACTGAAGCTTTCTTT	CASSPGGTNTEAFF
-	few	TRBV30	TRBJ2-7	TGTGCCTGGATTCACCCGGGGGACTCCTACGAGCAGTACTTC	CAWIHPGDSYEQYF
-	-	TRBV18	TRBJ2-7	TGTGCCAGCTCACCCCAGGTTACAAGGGGCGAGCAGTACTTC	CASSPQVTRGEQYF
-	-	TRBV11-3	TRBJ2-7	TGTGCCAGCAGCCCCCGGAGTTTGGCAGATGAGCGGTACTTC	CASSPRSLADERYF
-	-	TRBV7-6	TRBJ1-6	TGTGCCAGCAGCTTAGACGGCAGTCTTAATTCACCCCTCCACTTT	CASSLDGSLNSPLHF
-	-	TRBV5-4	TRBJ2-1	TGTGCCAGCAGGAAGGAGGGTTACAATGAGCAGTTCTTC	CASRKEGYNEQFF
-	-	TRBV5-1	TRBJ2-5	TGCGCCAGCAGCTTGCGGGAGGGGGCACGCGGGAGAGAGACCCAGTACTTC	CASSLREGARGRETQYF
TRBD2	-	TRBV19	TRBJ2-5	TGTGCCAGTAGACCCAGGGTGTGGGAGCGGGGTGAAGGCGAGACCCAGTACTTC	CASRPRVWERGEGETQYF
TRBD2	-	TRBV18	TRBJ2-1	TGTGCCAGCTCACCACCCGGCGGGAGTTCCTACAATGAGCAGTTCTTC	CASSPPGGSSYNEQFF
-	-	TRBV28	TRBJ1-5	TGTGCCAGCATCTCCGGGACCTTCAATCAGCCCCAGCATTTT	CASISGTFNQPQHF
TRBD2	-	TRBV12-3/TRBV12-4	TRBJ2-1	TGTGCCAGCAGTCCGGGGCGGGGGAATGAGCAGTTCTTC	CASSPGRGNEQFF
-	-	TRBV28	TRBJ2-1	TGTGCCAGCAGTAAGAATGAGCGCTACAATGAGCAGTTCTTC	CASSKNERYNEQFF
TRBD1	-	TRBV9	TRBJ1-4	TGTGCCAGCAGCTTCGGACAGGGGATCGGCGGTGAAAAACTGTTTTTT	CASSFGQGIGGEKLFF
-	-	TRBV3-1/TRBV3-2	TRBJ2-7	TGTGCCAGCAGCCAATCCTACGAGCAGTACTTC	CASSQSYEQYF
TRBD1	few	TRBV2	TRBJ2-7	TGTGCCAGCAGCCTCGGGACAGGGGGATACGAGCAGTACTTC	CASSLGTGGYEQYF
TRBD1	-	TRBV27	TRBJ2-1	TGTGCCAGCAGATCCGGGACAGGGGGTTATGAGCAGTTCTTC	CASRSGTGGYEQFF
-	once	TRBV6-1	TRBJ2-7	TGTGCCAGCAGTGACCCCTACGAGCAGTACTTC	CASSDPYEQYF
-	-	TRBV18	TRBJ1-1	TGTGCCAGCTCACCGTTGGGACACCAGAACACTGAAGCTTTCTTT	CASSPLGHQNTEAFF
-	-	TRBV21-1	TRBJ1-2	TGTGCCAGCAGCAAAGGTTATAGGACAAACCTCAACGGAGATGGCTACACCTTC	CASSKGYRTNLNGDGYTF
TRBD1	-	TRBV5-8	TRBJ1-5	TGTGCCAGCAGCCCGGACGGGACAGGGGGCCCTACCTTTAATCAGCCCCAGCATTTT	CASSPDGTGGPTFNQPQHF
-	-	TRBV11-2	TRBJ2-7	TGTGCCAGCAGCTTTATACGGGATTCCTACGAGCAGTACTTC	CASSFIRDSYEQYF
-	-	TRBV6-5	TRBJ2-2	TGTGCCAGCATCAAAGGCGGGAACACCGGGGAGCTGTTTTTT	CASIKGGNTGELFF
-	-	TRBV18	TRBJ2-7	TGTGCCAGCTCACCCCTGACCACTCAGGGGTACGAGCAGTACTTC	CASSPLTTQGYEQYF
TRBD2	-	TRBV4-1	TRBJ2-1	TGCGCCAGCAGCCAGACTAGCGTGGGTGGGAATGAGCAGTTCTTC	CASSQTSVGGNEQFF
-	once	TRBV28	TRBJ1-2	TGTGCCAGCTTCACCCCAAGGGCAAGCTATGGCTACACCTTC	CASFTPRASYGYTF